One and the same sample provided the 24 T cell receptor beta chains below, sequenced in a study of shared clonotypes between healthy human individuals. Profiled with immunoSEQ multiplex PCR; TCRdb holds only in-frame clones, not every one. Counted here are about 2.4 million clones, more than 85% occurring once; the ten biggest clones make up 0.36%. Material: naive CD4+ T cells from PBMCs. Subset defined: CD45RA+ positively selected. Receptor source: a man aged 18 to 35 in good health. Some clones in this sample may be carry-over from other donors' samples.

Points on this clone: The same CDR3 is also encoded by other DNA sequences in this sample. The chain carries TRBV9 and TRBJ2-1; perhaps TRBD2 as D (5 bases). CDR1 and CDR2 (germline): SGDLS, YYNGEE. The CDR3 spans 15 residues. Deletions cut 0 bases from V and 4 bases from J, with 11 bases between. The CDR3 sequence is CASSVGLAGYNEQFF. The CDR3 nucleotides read TGTGCCAGCAGCGTAGGGCTAGCTGGATACAATGAGCAGTTCTTC.

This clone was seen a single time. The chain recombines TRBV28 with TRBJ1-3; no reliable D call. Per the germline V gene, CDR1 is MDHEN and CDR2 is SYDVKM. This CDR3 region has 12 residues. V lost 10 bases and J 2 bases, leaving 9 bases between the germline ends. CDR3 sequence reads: CATGGAGNTIYF. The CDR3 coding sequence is TGTGCCACGGGTGGGGCTGGAAACACCATATATTTT.

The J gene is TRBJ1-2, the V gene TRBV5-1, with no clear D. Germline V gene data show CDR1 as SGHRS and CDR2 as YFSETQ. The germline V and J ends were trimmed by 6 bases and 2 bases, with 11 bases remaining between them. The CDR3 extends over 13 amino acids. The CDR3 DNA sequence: TGCGCCAGCACCCCGGGAGGGAACTATGGCTACACCTTC. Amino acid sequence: CASTPGGNYGYTF. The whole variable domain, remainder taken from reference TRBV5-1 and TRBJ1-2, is KAGVTQTPRYLIKTRGQQVTLSCSPISGHRSVSWYQQTPGQGLQFLFEYFSETQRNKGNFPGRFSGRQFSNSRSEMNVSTLELGDSALYLCASTPGGNYGYTFGSGTRLTVV.

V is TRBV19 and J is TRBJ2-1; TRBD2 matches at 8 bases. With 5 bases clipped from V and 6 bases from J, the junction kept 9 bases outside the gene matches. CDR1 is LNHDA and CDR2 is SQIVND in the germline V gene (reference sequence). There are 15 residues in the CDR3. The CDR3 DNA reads TGTGCCAGTAGTCGATACCAAAGCGGGAGCAATGAGCAGTTCTTC. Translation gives CASSRYQSGSNEQFF.

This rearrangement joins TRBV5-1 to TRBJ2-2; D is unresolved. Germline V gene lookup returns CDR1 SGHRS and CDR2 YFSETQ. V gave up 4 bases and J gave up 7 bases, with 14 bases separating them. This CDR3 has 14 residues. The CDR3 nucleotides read TGCGCCAGCAGCCCGACGGTTCACGGCGGGGAGCTGTTTTTT. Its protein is CASSPTVHGGELFF.

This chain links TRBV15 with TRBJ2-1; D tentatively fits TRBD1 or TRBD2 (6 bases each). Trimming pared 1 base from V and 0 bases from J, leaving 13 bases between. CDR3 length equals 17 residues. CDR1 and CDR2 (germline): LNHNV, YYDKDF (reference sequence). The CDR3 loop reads CATSRVLGGSSYNEQFF. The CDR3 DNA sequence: TGTGCCACCAGCAGAGTCTTAGGGGGGTCCTCCTACAATGAGCAGTTCTTC.

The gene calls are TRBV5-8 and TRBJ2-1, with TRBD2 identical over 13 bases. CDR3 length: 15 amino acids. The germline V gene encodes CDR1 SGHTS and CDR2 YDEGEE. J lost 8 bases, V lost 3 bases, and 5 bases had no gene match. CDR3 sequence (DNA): TGTGCCAGCAGCTACACTAGCGGGAGGGTCTATGAGCAGTTCTTC. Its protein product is CASSYTSGRVYEQFF.

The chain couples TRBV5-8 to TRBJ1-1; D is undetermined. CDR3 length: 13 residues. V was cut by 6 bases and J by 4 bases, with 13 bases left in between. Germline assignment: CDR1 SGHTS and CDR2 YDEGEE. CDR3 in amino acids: CASTNHLRTEAFF. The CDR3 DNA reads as TGTGCCAGCACCAATCATCTGCGCACTGAAGCTTTCTTT. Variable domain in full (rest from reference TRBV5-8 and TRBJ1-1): EAGVTQSPTHLIKTRGQQATLRCSPISGHTSVYWYQQALGLGLQFLLWYDEGEERNRGNFPPRFSGRQFPNYSSELNVNALELEDSALYLCASTNHLRTEAFFGQGTRLTVV.

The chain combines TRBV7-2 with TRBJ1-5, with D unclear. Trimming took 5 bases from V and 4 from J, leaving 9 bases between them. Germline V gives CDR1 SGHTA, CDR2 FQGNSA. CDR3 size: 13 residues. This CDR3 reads CASSANWNQPQHF. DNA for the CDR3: TGTGCCAGCAGCGCCAATTGGAATCAGCCCCAGCATTTT.

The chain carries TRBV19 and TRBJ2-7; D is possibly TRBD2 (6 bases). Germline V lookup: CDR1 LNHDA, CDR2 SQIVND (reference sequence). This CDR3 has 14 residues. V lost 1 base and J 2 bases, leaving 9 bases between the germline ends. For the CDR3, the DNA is TGTGCCAGTAGTATAGGACTAGTTGCCTACGAGCAGTACTTC. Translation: CASSIGLVAYEQYF. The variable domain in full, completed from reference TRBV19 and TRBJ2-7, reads DGGITQSPKYLFRKEGQNVTLSCEQNLNHDAMYWYRQDPGQGLRLIYYSQIVNDFQKGDIAEGYSVSREKKESFPLTVTSAQKNPTAFYLCASSIGLVAYEQYFGPGTRLTVT.

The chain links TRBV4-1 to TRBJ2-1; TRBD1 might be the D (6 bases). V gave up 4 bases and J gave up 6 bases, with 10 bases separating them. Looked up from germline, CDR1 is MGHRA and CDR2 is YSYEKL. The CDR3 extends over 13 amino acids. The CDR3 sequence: CASSLGQLNEQFF. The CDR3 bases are TGCGCCAGCAGCCTAGGACAGCTCAATGAGCAGTTCTTC.

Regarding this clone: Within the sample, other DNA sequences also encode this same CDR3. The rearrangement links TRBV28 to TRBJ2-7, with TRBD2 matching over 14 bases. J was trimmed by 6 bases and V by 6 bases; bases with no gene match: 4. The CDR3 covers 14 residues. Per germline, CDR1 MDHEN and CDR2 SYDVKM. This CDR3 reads CASSLTSGRGEQYF. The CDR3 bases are TGTGCCAGCAGCTTGACTAGCGGGAGGGGCGAGCAGTACTTC.

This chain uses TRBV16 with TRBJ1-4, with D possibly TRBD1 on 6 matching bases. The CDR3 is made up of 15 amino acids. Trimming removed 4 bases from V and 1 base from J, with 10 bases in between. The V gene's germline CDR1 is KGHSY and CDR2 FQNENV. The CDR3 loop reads CASSLIRGTNEKLFF. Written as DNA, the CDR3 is TGTGCCAGCAGCCTGATCAGGGGAACTAATGAAAAACTGTTTTTT.

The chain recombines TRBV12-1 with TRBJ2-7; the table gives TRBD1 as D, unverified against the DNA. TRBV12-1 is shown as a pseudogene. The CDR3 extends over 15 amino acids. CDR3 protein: CASSFARQGDYEQYF. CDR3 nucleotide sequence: TGTGCCAGCAGCTTTGCGCGCCAGGGGGACTACGAGCAGTACTTC.

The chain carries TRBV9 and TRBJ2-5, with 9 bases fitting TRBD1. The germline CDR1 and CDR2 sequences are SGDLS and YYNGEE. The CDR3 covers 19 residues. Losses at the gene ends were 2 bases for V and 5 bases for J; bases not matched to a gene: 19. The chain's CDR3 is CASSVRTGDTREGRETQYF. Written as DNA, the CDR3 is TGTGCCAGCAGCGTCCGGACAGGGGACACTAGGGAAGGGAGGGAGACCCAGTACTTC. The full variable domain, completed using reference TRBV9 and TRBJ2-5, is DSGVTQTPKHLITATGQRVTLRCSPRSGDLSVYWYQQSLDQGLQFLIQYYNGEERAKGNILERFSAQQFPDLHSELNLSSLELGDSALYFCASSVRTGDTREGRETQYFGPGTRLLVL.

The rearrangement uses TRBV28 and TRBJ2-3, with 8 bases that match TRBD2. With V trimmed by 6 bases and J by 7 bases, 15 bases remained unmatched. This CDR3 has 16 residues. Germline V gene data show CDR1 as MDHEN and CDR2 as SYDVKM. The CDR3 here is CASSPGGAGARNTQYF. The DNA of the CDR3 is TGTGCCAGCAGCCCGGGGGGGGCGGGAGCGAGAAATACGCAGTATTTT.

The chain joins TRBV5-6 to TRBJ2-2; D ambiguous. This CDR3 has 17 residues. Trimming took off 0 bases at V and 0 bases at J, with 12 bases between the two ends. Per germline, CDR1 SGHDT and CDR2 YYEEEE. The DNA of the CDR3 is TGTGCCAGCAGCTTGGTAAGGGCAGAGGCGAACACCGGGGAGCTGTTTTTT. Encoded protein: CASSLVRAEANTGELFF. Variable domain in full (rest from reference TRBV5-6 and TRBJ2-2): DAGVTQSPTHLIKTRGQQVTLRCSPKSGHDTVSWYQQALGQGPQFIFQYYEEEERQRGNFPDRFSGHQFPNYSSELNVNALLLGDSALYLCASSLVRAEANTGELFFGEGSRLTVL.

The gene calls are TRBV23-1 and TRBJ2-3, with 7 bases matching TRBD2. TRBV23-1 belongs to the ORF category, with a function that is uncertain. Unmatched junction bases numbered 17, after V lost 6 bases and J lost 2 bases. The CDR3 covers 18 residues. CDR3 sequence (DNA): TGCGCCAGCAGCCGAGGTGGCATGGCGGGAGCCGCCACAGATACGCAGTATTTT. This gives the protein CASSRGGMAGAATDTQYF.

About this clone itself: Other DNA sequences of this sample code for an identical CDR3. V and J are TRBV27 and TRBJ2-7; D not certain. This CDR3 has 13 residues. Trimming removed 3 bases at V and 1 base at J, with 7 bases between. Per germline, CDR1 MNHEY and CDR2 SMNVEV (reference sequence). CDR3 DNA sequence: TGTGCCAGCAGTTTTCCTGGATCCTACGAGCAGTACTTC. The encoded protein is CASSFPGSYEQYF.

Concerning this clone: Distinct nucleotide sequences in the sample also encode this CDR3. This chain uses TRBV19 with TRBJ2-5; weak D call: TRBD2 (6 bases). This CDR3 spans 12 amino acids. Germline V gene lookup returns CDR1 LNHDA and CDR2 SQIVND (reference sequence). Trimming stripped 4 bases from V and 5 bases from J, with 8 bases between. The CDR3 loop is CASSRRAETQYF. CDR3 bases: TGTGCCAGTAGTAGGAGGGCCGAGACCCAGTACTTC.

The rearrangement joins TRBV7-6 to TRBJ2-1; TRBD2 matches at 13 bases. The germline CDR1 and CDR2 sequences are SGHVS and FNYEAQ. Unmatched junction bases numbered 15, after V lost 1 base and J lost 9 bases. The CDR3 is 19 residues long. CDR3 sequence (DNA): TGTGCCAGCAGCTTAGACTTTCGAATTTGGACTAGCGGGAGCGGTGAGCAGTTCTTC. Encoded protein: CASSLDFRIWTSGSGEQFF.

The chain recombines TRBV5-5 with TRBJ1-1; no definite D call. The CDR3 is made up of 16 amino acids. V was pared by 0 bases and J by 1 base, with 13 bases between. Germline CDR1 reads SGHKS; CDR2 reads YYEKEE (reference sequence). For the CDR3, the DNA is TGTGCCAGCAGCTTGGCGGTACAAACTAGGAACACTGAAGCTTTCTTT. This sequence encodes CASSLAVQTRNTEAFF.

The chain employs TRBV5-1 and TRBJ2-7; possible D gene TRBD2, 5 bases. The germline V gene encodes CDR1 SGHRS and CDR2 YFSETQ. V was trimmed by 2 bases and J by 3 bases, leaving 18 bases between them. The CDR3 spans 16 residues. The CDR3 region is CASSLGRAQRVYEQYF. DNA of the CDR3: TGCGCCAGCAGCTTAGGACGCGCCCAGAGGGTCTACGAGCAGTACTTC.

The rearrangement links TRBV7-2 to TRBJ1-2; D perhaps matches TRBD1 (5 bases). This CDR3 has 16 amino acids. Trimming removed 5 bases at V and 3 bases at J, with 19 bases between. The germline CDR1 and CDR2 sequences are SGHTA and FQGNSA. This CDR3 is CASSKEGRISYYGYTF. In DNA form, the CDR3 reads TGTGCCAGCAGCAAGGAGGGACGGATTTCTTACTATGGCTACACCTTC.